This T cell receptor (beta chain) stems from a study of read filtering for tumor transcriptome and immune sequencing. This clonotype was found many times. Its cognate antigen is unknown. Molecular barcoded adaptors covering alpha/delta and beta/gamma chains were used on roughly 400 ng RNA. TCRdb recomputed calls from the reads with MiXCR, one row per CDR3 protein. Of roughly 41,000 distinct CDR3 sequences in the sample, roughly 15% are singletons; the top ten hold about 38%. Whole-study results and caveats: Dropping single-read clonotypes raised IR-seq and RNA-seq shared-clonotype correlation. Approximately 80% of IR-seq clonotypes had one read, totaling 3% to 4% of reads; RNA-seq: 74.6% and 44.6%.

The V gene's germline CDR1 is SGHRS and CDR2 YFSETQ. The V segment lost 1 base and the J segment 10 bases; nucleotides outside the gene matches: 7. CDR3 length equals 14 residues. The receptor comes from a donor at least 40 years old with multiple myeloma. Material: a population of CD138-negative cells sorted from bone marrow. The V and J genes are TRBV5-1 and TRBJ1-2, with 10 bases aligning to TRBD1. The CDR3 region is CASSLLGTGEAYTF. In nucleotides, the CDR3 is TGCGCCAGCAGCTTGTTGGGGACAGGGGAAGCCTACACCTTC.